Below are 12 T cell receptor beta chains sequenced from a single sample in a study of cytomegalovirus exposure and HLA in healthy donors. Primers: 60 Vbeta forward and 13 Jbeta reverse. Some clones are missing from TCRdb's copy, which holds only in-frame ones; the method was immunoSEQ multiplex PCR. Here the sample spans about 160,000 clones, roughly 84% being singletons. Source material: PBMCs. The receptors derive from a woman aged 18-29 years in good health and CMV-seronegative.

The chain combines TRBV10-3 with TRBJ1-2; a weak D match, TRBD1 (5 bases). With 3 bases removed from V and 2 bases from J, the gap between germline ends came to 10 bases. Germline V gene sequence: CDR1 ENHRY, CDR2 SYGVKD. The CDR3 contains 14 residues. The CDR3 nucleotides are TGTGCCATCAGTGATGTACGGACAAACTATGGCTACACCTTC. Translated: CAISDVRTNYGYTF.

CDR3 sequence (DNA): TGTGCCAGCAGCCAAGGGACAGGGGATTCCTACGAGCAGTACTTC. Protein product: CASSQGTGDSYEQYF. The V gene is TRBV4-2, the J gene TRBJ2-5, with 9 nucleotides matching TRBD1. With the DNA end fitting TRBJ2-7 better, the J assignment may be wrong. The V gene's germline CDR1 is LGHNA and CDR2 YNFKEQ. This CDR3 has 15 residues.

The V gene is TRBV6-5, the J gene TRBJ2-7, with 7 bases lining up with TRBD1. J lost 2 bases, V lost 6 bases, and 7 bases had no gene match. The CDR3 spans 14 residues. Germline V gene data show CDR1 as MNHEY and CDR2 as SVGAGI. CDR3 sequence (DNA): TGTGCCAGCAGGCGCGACAGGGATCCCTACGAGCAGTACTTC. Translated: CASRRDRDPYEQYF.

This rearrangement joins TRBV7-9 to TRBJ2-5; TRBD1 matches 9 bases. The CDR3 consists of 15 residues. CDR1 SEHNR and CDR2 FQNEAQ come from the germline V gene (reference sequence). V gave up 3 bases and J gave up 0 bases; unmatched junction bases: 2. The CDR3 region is CASSLGDRDQETQYF. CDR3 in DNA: TGTGCCAGCAGCTTGGGGGACAGGGACCAAGAGACCCAGTACTTC.

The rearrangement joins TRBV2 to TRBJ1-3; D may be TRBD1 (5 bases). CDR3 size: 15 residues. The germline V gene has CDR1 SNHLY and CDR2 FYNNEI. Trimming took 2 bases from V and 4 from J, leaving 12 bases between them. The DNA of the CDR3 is TGTGCCAGCAGTGAACAGGGTTTCCTCGGAAACACCATATATTTT. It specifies CASSEQGFLGNTIYF.

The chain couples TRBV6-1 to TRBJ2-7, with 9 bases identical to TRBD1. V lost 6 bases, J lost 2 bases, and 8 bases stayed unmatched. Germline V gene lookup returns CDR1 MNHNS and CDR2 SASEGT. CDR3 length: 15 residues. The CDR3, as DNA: TGTGCCAGCAGATCAGGGACAGGGACAACCTACGAGCAGTACTTC. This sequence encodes CASRSGTGTTYEQYF.

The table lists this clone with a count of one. DNA of the CDR3: TGTGCCAGCAGCCCCGGGACAGGGGAGAGGCTAAATTTACGTCAGCCCCAGCATTTT. This translates into CASSPGTGERLNLRQPQHF. The chain has TRBV14 and TRBJ1-5; 10 nucleotides match TRBD1. The CDR3 contains 19 residues. Trimming at V came to 4 bases and at J to 6 bases, leaving 18 bases not matched to a gene. From germline, CDR1 is SGHDN and CDR2 FVKESK.

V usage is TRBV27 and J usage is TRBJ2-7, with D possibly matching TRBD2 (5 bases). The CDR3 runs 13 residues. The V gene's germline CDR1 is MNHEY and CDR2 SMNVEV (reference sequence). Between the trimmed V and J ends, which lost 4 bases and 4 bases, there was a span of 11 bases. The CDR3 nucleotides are TGTGCCAGCAGTTCGATTGCGGGTTACGAGCAGTACTTC. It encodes CASSSIAGYEQYF.

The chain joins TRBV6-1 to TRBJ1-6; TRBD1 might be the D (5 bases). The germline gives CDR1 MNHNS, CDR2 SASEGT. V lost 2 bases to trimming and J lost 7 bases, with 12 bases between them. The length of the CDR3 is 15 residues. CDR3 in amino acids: CASSEQGGGNSPLHF. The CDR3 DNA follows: TGTGCCAGCAGTGAACAGGGCGGTGGCAATTCACCCCTCCACTTT.

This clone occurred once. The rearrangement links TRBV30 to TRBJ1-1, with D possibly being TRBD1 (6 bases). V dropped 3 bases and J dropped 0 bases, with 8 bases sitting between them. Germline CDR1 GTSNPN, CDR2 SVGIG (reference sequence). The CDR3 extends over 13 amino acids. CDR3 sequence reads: CAWSQGLNTEAFF. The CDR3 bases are TGTGCCTGGAGCCAGGGGTTGAACACTGAAGCTTTCTTT.

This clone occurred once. The CDR3 is CASSQDEESSGGAYEQYF. In nucleotides, the CDR3 is TGTGCCAGCAGCCAAGATGAAGAGAGTAGCGGGGGGGCCTACGAGCAGTACTTC. This chain joins TRBV4-2 and TRBJ2-7; 11 positions match TRBD2. The V gene's germline CDR1 is LGHNA and CDR2 YNFKEQ. Trimming cost V 0 bases and J 2 bases; bases outside gene matches: 9. This CDR3 has 18 residues.

CDR3 in amino acids: CASSAIRLAGSYNEQFF. The DNA for the CDR3 is TGTGCCAGCAGCGCAATAAGACTAGCGGGGTCCTACAATGAGCAGTTCTTC. V is TRBV28 and J is TRBJ2-1, with 11 bases identical to TRBD2. From germline, CDR1 is MDHEN and CDR2 SYDVKM. CDR3 length equals 17 residues. With V trimmed by 6 bases and J by 1 base, 8 bases remained unmatched.